This note documents a single T cell receptor beta chain sequence. Its antigen is unidentified. The sample comes from a study of T cell responses to AZD1222 COVID-19 vaccine. Looked up from germline, CDR1 is WNHNN and CDR2 is SYGVQD (reference sequence). CDR3 length: 15 amino acids. Trimming removed 5 bases at V and 5 bases at J, with 15 bases between. Study outcomes and limitations: Rises in breadth and depth of Spike-specific TCRs came after two AZD1222 doses. The sample set comprised mostly white British donors with more females, and clonal diversity was possibly underestimated. The number of AZD1222 recipients seropositive at baseline was only five or six.

Profiling relied on immunoSEQ multiplex PCR, and the TCRdb table lists in-frame clones only, not all of them. The table lists 150,000 to 200,000 clones, 85% to 90% of them singletons. The input for sequencing was peripheral blood, taken 28 days after the second dose of the MenACWY control vaccine. This TCR was recovered from an adult who received the MenACWY meningococcal vaccine as a control. V usage is TRBV10-1 and J usage is TRBJ2-2; D ambiguous. CDR3 loop: CASSPDRSGTGELFF. The CDR3 region has the DNA TGCGCCAGCAGTCCCGATCGTAGTGGTACCGGGGAGCTGTTTTTT.